This entry lists 11 T cell receptor beta chains sequenced from one sample in a study of CD4 T cells in relation to SARS-CoV-2 and coronaviruses. TCRdb's table, derived via immunoSEQ multiplex PCR, lists solely in-frame clones and lacks some. This table holds almost 20,000 clones, roughly 80% found once. CD4+ T cells from unexposed donors were obtained before the COVID-19 pandemic (2011-2018). After less than 11 days of culture, CD4+ T cells were isolated. No antigen has been identified for these receptors. Sequencing was performed on CD4+ T cells from PBMCs, cultured in vitro. The receptors come from a human donor in good health.

This clone was found a few times. J is TRBJ1-4 and V is TRBV2; maybe TRBD1 (6 bases). Germline CDR1 and CDR2: SNHLY and FYNNEI. Between the trimmed V and J ends, which lost 5 bases and 6 bases, there was a span of 13 bases. The CDR3 is made up of 14 amino acids. Here the CDR3 DNA reads TGTGCCAGCAGTCAACTCTGGACAGATGAAAAACTGTTTTTT. Protein sequence: CASSQLWTDEKLFF. Based on the CDR3 plus reference TRBV2 and TRBJ1-4, the full variable domain is EPEVTQTPSHQVTQMGQEVILRCVPISNHLYFYWYRQILGQKVEFLVSFYNNEISEKSEIFDDQFSVERPDGSNFTLKIRSTKLEDSAMYFCASSQLWTDEKLFFGSGTQLSVL.

The V and J genes are TRBV7-2 and TRBJ2-2, with D possibly being TRBD1 or TRBD2 (5 bases each). The CDR3 is 15 amino acids. V gave up 7 bases and J gave up 4 bases, with 16 bases separating them. CDR1 is SGHTA, CDR2 FQGNSA, per germline. CDR3 nucleotides: TGTGCCAGCACCTCGGGGCGGACCGGCACCGGGGAGCTGTTTTTT. This codes for CASTSGRTGTGELFF.

V usage is TRBV7-9 and J usage is TRBJ1-2; possible D gene TRBD1, 6 bases. The CDR3 runs 13 residues. Germline lookup yields CDR1 SEHNR and CDR2 FQNEAQ (reference sequence). V dropped 5 bases and J dropped 4 bases, with 11 bases sitting between them. The CDR3 region is CASSPGQTYGYTF. Here the CDR3 DNA reads TGTGCCAGCAGCCCCGGACAGACCTATGGCTACACCTTC.

J is TRBJ1-5 and V is TRBV3-1 (or the pseudogene TRBV3-2), with 8 positions matching TRBD1. The CDR3 is 16 residues long. Germline V gene lookup returns CDR1 LGHDT and CDR2 YNNKEL (reference sequence). The junction had 9 bases not matched to a gene; V was cut back by 2 bases and J by 6 bases. The CDR3 bases are TGTGCCAGCAGCCAAACTGGACAGGGCGAAGGTCAGCCCCAGCATTTT. Translated, it gives CASSQTGQGEGQPQHF.

This clone was seen only a few times. V is TRBV7-2 and J is TRBJ1-4; D not certain. The ends were cut back, 4 bases at V and 4 bases at J, with 13 bases in the middle. CDR3 length: 15 amino acids. Germline CDR1 and CDR2: SGHTA and FQGNSA. Here the CDR3 DNA reads TGTGCCAGCAGCTCGACACGCCAGATTAATGAAAAACTGTTTTTT. This sequence encodes CASSSTRQINEKLFF.

In this sample, this clone turned up once. The chain uses TRBV5-6 and TRBJ2-1, with 7 bases fitting TRBD2. CDR1 is SGHDT and CDR2 is YYEEEE in the germline V gene. The V segment lost 0 bases and the J segment 5 bases; nucleotides outside the gene matches: 5. The CDR3 covers 15 residues. CDR3 residues: CASSLAGGENNEQFF. In nucleotides, the CDR3 is TGTGCCAGCAGCTTGGCGGGGGGAGAAAACAATGAGCAGTTCTTC.

This clone was detected a few times. The chain is built from TRBV19 and TRBJ1-1; 9 bases align to TRBD1. The CDR3 is 13 residues long. Trimming took 7 bases from V and 4 from J; bases not matched to a gene: 4. Germline CDR1 LNHDA, CDR2 SQIVND (reference sequence). In DNA, the CDR3 is TGTGCCAGTACCCTACAGGGGGCCACTGAAGCTTTCTTT. This gives the protein CASTLQGATEAFF.

The CDR3 coding sequence is TGTGCCAGCAGCTTCACAGCGGGAGTGGGAGAGACCCAGTACTTC. This codes for CASSFTAGVGETQYF. The rearrangement joins TRBV7-2 to TRBJ2-5; TRBD2 matches 8 bases. Germline V CDR1 and CDR2: SGHTA, FQGNSA. J gave up 4 bases and V 3 bases, and 7 bases lay outside the gene matches. The CDR3 sequence is 15 residues long.

This clone was counted a single time. This chain links TRBV7-2 with TRBJ2-7, with 12 bases that match TRBD2. In germline, CDR1 is SGHTA, CDR2 FQGNSA. The CDR3 has 14 residues. V trimming: 5 bases; J trimming: 3 bases; junction bases outside the gene matches: 2. Written as DNA, the CDR3 is TGTGCCAGCAGCATGACTAGCGGGGGCTACGAGCAGTACTTC. It translates to CASSMTSGGYEQYF. Full variable domain (remainder filled in from reference TRBV7-2 and TRBJ2-7): GAGVSQSPSNKVTEKGKDVELRCDPISGHTALYWYRQSLGQGLEFLIYFQGNSAPDKSGLPSDRFSAERTGGSVSTLTIQRTQQEDSAVYLCASSMTSGGYEQYFGPGTRLTVT.

This clone came up once. The chain links TRBV10-2 to TRBJ2-5; 8 nucleotides match TRBD2. The trim removed 5 bases at V and 3 bases at J, leaving 8 bases unmatched. The length of the CDR3 is 15 residues. The V gene's germline CDR1 is WSHSY and CDR2 SAAADI. The CDR3 bases are TGCGCCAGCAGTAACGCGGGAGGACTTGAAGAGACCCAGTACTTC. As protein: CASSNAGGLEETQYF.

CDR3 DNA sequence: TGCGCCAGCAGCTTGGGGGAAAGGGGCTATGGCTACACCTTC. It codes for CASSLGERGYGYTF. The J gene is TRBJ1-2, the V gene TRBV5-1, with D possibly being TRBD1 (5 bases). Germline CDR1 and CDR2: SGHRS and YFSETQ. V lost 0 bases and J lost 4, with 10 bases in between. The CDR3 runs 14 residues.